This TCR beta chain was retrieved from a study of blood T cell repertoires in COVID-19 (dated by TCRdb to between 2020 and 2021). Context from the whole study: Samples covering the acute and convalescent phases of COVID-19 were provided by collaborators in the United States, Italy and Spain. Subjects who had been exposed to COVID-19, were actively infected with it, or had recovered from it provided the deeply sampled blood TCRbeta repertoires that made up the dataset. The prospective study material was composed of cDNA or gDNA derived from T cells, B-cell-depleted T cells, or PBMCs. The repertoires were made available in a free public database intended to serve as a resource for research on the immune response to SARS-CoV-2. Sample metadata almost always included a de-identified subject ID, COVID-19 status, age in years and sex. HLA class I and class II types, where available, came from metadata supplied by the sample provider rather than from assay-based typing. Samples were obtained from the ongoing ImmuneRACE study (first 160 participants) and from over 1,000 subjects provided by 6 global collaborators.

Collaborating institutions collected whole blood in K2EDTA tubes following their own protocols. Collaborator samples were shipped for TCRbeta analysis as frozen whole blood, isolated PBMCs, or DNA extracted from either sample type. After removal of 5 bases from V and 8 bases from J, the junction retains 7 bases not matched to a gene. Per the germline V gene (reference sequence), SEHNR is the CDR1 and FQNEAQ is the CDR2. From its cysteine to its phenylalanine, the CDR3 spans 13 amino acids. The only DNA kept is the CDR3, 39 bases in frame from the first base. Results and caveats for the whole study, not just this receptor: Clinical and demographic metadata were provided uncurated, with the amount varying by source and participant.

This clone was seen only once. Its antigen is unknown. Nothing much larger sits one base from this clone, and base qualities are not available. The immunoSEQ Assay, a bias-controlled multiplex PCR, was used to amplify TCRbeta CDR3 regions from genomic DNA. Under the source paper's analysis protocol: Nucleated cell counts per sample were estimated from amplification of reference gene primers within the assay. Sequence reads were collapsed and filtered to measure the absolute abundance of every unique TCRbeta CDR3 rearrangement. Productive Simpson clonality was computed per sample as the square root of Simpson's diversity index over productive rearrangements. TCRdb provides this immuneACCESS table in a form limited to in-frame rearrangements. Some clones are lacking; in checked studies, under half of them reflect an unresolved V gene, and why the rest are absent is not known. V and J calls and clone size are given by that table; D and trimming were obtained from the DNA. The table for this sample lists some 89,000 clones; roughly four fifths of them were counted only once. 0.95% to 1.5% of the sample belongs to the ten largest clones.

The sequencing input was peripheral blood. The receptor was isolated from a woman aged 80 or over with acute or convalescent COVID-19. The rearranged chain carries TRBV7-9 and TRBJ1-2; the junction holds 8 bases that match TRBD1. CDR3 sequence: CASSPPDREGYTF. The DNA reads TGTGCCAGCAGCCCCCCGGACAGGGAGGGCTACACCTTC.